Given below is one T cell receptor beta chain in context. Its antigen is still unknown. In TCRdb, the 5' RACE reads were re-called with MiXCR into one record per CDR3 protein. The sample yields roughly 400,000 distinct CDR3 sequences, about 15% seen once. The germline gives CDR1 SQVTM, CDR2 ANQGSEA. Trimming left V 7 bases short and J 0 bases short, with 9 bases between. The CDR3 runs 12 residues. The source of the sample is a study of T-cell memory formation after mild COVID-19. For the study at large: Among the donors, TCR clusters were largely specific to each donor. Study-wide points: Nothing confirmed that second-wave clones peaking on day 37 were specific for SARS-CoV-2. The study found contracting CD4+ clones mainly in CM and EM and contracting CD8+ clones in EMRA. Clones that got smaller from day 15 to 85 had even CD4/CD8, while clones growing later tipped toward CD4+.

J is TRBJ1-1 and V is TRBV29-1; D is unresolved. The sample consisted of PBMCs or a T cell subset sorted from them (not recorded which). The origin of this receptor is a man aged 18 to 30 who had mild COVID-19 (a few samples of this study predate the infection). Cell type and time point are not known. CDR3 coding DNA: TGCAGCGCCCTAAACGTGAACACTGAAGCTTTCTTT. Translation: CSALNVNTEAFF.